This paragraph covers one T cell receptor beta chain sequence. Antigen: not known. The CDR3 is 13 residues long. Germline V gene lookup returns CDR1 MNHEY and CDR2 SVGAGI. Trimming cost V 4 bases and J 6 bases, with 13 bases left between them. The data were taken from a study of T cells after posttransplantation cyclophosphamide. The table came from immunoSEQ multiplex PCR; TCRdb's copy has only in-frame clones and leaves some out. The table has about 21,000 clones, roughly 98% seen once. Cells defined as naive were viable CD3+CD4+ or CD3+CD8+ and CCR7+CD45RA+CD45RO-CD95-CD27+CD28+. Study-wide findings and caveats: Donor CD8+ memory clones often dominated recipient blood repertoires at later times. Tissue-infiltrating T cells from skin or gut overlapped little with blood T cells.

The specimen was naive CD8+ T cells sorted from PBMCs. The chain combines TRBV6-5 with TRBJ2-7, with a weak D call TRBD2 (6 bases). The receptor was isolated from a man aged 35 to 55 in good health, CMV-negative, and a related stem cell transplant donor. The CDR3 sequence is CASSSRETGEQYF. For the CDR3, the DNA is TGTGCCAGCAGTTCACGGGAGACGGGCGAGCAGTACTTC.